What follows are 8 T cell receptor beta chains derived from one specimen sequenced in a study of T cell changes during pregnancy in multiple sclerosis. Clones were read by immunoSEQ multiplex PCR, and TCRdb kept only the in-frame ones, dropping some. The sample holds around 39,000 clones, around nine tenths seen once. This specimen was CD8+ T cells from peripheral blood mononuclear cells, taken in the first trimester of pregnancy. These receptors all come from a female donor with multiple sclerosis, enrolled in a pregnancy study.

The CDR3 here is CASSPRTGISGELFF. CDR3 coding DNA: TGTGCCAGCAGCCCTAGGACAGGAATAAGCGGGGAGCTGTTTTTT. This chain links TRBV9 with TRBJ2-2; 7 bases are a match to TRBD1. Per the germline V gene, CDR1 is SGDLS and CDR2 is YYNGEE. Unmatched junction bases numbered 10, after V lost 4 bases and J lost 7 bases. This CDR3 contains 15 residues. Full variable domain (outside the CDR3, taken from reference TRBV9 and TRBJ2-2): DSGVTQTPKHLITATGQRVTLRCSPRSGDLSVYWYQQSLDQGLQFLIQYYNGEERAKGNILERFSAQQFPDLHSELNLSSLELGDSALYFCASSPRTGISGELFFGEGSRLTVL.

The CDR3 nucleotides read TGTGCCAGCAGCTTATATAGCGGGGGGAGCACAGATACGCAGTATTTT. The encoded protein is CASSLYSGGSTDTQYF. The rearrangement uses TRBV7-3 and TRBJ2-3, with 10 bases aligning to TRBD2. CDR1 SGHTA and CDR2 FQGTGA come from the germline V gene. Trimming removed 2 bases from V and 0 bases from J; junction bases left unmatched: 2. The CDR3 totals 16 residues.

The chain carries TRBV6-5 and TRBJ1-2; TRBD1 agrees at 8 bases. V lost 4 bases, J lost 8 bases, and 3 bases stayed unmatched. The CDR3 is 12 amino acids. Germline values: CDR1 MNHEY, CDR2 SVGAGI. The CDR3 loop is CASSSGGLGYTF. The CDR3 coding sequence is TGTGCCAGCAGTTCAGGGGGCCTGGGCTACACCTTC.

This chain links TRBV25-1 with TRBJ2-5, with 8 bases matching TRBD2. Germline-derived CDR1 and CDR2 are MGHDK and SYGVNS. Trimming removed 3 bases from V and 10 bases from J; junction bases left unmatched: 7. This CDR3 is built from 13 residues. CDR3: CASSDRGGGYQYF. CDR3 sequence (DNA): TGTGCCAGCAGTGACCGGGGGGGCGGTTACCAGTACTTC.

This CDR3 reads CASSATSYNEQFF. Here the CDR3 DNA reads TGTGCCAGTAGTGCGACTAGTTACAATGAGCAGTTCTTC. The chain uses TRBV19 and TRBJ2-1, with D maybe TRBD2 (6 bases). V shed 5 bases and J shed 4 bases, with 9 bases lying between them. This CDR3 comprises 13 residues. The V gene's germline CDR1 is LNHDA and CDR2 SQIVND (reference sequence).

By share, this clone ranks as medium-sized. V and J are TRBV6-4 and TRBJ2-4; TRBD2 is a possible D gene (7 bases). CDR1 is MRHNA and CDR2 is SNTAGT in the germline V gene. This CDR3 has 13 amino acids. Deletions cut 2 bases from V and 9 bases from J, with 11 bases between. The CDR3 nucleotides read TGTGCCAGCAGTGACGGGGGGGCCGGCATTCAGTACTTC. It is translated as CASSDGGAGIQYF.

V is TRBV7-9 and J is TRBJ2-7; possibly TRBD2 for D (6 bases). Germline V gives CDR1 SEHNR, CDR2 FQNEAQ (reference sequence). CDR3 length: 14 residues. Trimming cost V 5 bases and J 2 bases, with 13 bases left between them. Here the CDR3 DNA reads TGTGCCAGCAGCCCGCGGGACGGTCCCTACGAGCAGTACTTC. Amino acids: CASSPRDGPYEQYF.

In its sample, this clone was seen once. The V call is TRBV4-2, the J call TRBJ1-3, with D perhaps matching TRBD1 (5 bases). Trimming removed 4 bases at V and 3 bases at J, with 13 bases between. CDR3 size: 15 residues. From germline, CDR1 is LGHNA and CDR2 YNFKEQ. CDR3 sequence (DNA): TGTGCCAGCAGCCCAGGGCGGGGATTTGGAAACACCATATATTTT. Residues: CASSPGRGFGNTIYF.